The 25 T cell receptor beta chains given below trace back to one sample, sequenced in a study of blood T cell repertoires in COVID-19. The method was immunoSEQ multiplex PCR; TCRdb's version includes in-frame clones alone and lacks a portion of them. The repertoire has about 280,000 clones, over 75% of them found once; the top ten carry about an eighth. Specimen: peripheral blood. The receptors were gathered from a human donor in a cohort sampled during active COVID-19.

V usage is TRBV6-2 or TRBV6-3 and J usage is TRBJ1-2; TRBD1 might be the D (6 bases). The CDR3 consists of 18 residues. Between the trimmed V and J ends, which lost 2 bases and 8 bases, there was a span of 27 bases. Per the germline V gene, CDR1 is MNHEY and CDR2 is SVGEGT. CDR3 amino acids: CASSYPTGRGSIETGYTF. The CDR3 region has the DNA TGTGCCAGCAGTTACCCGACAGGTAGGGGTTCCATCGAAACCGGCTACACCTTC.

The CDR3 loop is CASSPKLEQFF. DNA for the CDR3: TGTGCCAGCAGTCCCAAGCTGGAGCAGTTCTTC. The genes are TRBV6-6 and TRBJ2-1, with no clear D. The germline V gene encodes CDR1 MNHNY and CDR2 SVGAGI (reference sequence). V dropped 5 bases and J dropped 10 bases, with 9 bases sitting between them. CDR3 size: 11 residues.

This clone was found a few times. This chain connects TRBV7-9 to TRBJ2-5; perhaps TRBD2 as D (6 bases). The CDR3 runs 13 residues. Per germline, CDR1 SEHNR and CDR2 FQNEAQ (reference sequence). Trimming cost V 7 bases and J 5 bases, with 14 bases left between them. CDR3 residues: CASKLGEVETQYF. The CDR3, as DNA: TGTGCCAGCAAGTTAGGGGAGGTGGAGACCCAGTACTTC.

The V gene is TRBV7-2, the J gene TRBJ2-5; 13 bases agree with TRBD2. CDR3 size: 15 residues. Per the germline V gene, CDR1 is SGHTA and CDR2 is FQGNSA. The J segment lost 2 bases and the V segment lost 5 bases, leaving 2 bases of the junction unmatched. The CDR3 DNA reads TGTGCCAGCAGCACGACTAGCGGGGGGCAAGAGACCCAGTACTTC. Protein sequence: CASSTTSGGQETQYF.

This clone appeared a single time. The CDR3 coding sequence is TGTGCCAGCAGCTCATCTAGCGGCTCCTACAATGAGCAGTTCTTC. Translation: CASSSSSGSYNEQFF. This chain uses TRBV7-2 with TRBJ2-1; 7 bases fit TRBD2. CDR1 is SGHTA and CDR2 is FQGNSA in the germline V gene. Germline trimming cut 4 bases from V and 0 bases from J; bases unmatched to any gene: 3. The CDR3 is 15 amino acids.

J is TRBJ2-1 and V is TRBV18; TRBD1 agrees at 10 bases. This CDR3 comprises 15 residues. The germline V gene has CDR1 KGHSH and CDR2 LQKENI. V lost 6 bases, J lost 8 bases, and 10 bases stayed unmatched. CDR3 DNA: TGTGCCAGCTCGGGGACAGGGGTGACTGTATATGAGCAGTTCTTC. This gives the protein CASSGTGVTVYEQFF. Full variable domain (outside the CDR3, taken from reference TRBV18 and TRBJ2-1): NAGVMQNPRHLVRRRGQEARLRCSPMKGHSHVYWYRQLPEEGLKFMVYLQKENIIDESGMPKERFSAEFPKEGPSILRIQQVVRGDSAAYFCASSGTGVTVYEQFFGPGTRLTVL.

The chain uses TRBV12-3 or TRBV12-4 and TRBJ2-7, with 8 bases identical to TRBD2. The junction had 4 bases not matched to a gene; V was cut back by 6 bases and J by 6 bases. This CDR3 spans 12 amino acids. The CDR3 loop is CASRTSDREQYF. CDR3 DNA: TGTGCCAGCAGGACTAGCGACCGCGAGCAGTACTTC.

This clone was observed a handful of times. The chain links TRBV11-2 to TRBJ2-7; a weak D match, TRBD2 (6 bases). CDR1 and CDR2 from the germline V gene are SGHAT and FQNNGV. Trimming pared 4 bases from V and 6 bases from J, leaving 25 bases between. This CDR3 is 17 amino acids long. CDR3 protein: CASSSLRGLTFRFEQYF. The CDR3 DNA reads as TGTGCCAGCAGCTCCCTGCGGGGACTCACCTTCAGGTTCGAGCAGTACTTC.

Of note for this clone: Other nucleotide sequences from this sample produce the same CDR3. The chain is built from TRBV18 and TRBJ1-1; D gene uncertain. V gave up 2 bases and J gave up 2 bases, with 6 bases separating them. Germline CDR1 KGHSH, CDR2 LQKENI. CDR3 size: 13 residues. This CDR3 reads CASSPGGNTEAFF. CDR3 nucleotide sequence: TGTGCCAGCTCACCAGGCGGTAACACTGAAGCTTTCTTT.

The J gene is TRBJ2-7, the V gene TRBV5-1; tentatively, D is TRBD2 (5 bases). There are 15 residues in the CDR3. Germline values: CDR1 SGHRS, CDR2 YFSETQ. V was cut by 0 bases and J by 2 bases, with 12 bases left in between. The CDR3 reads CASSLALSGPYEQYF. DNA for the CDR3: TGCGCCAGCAGCTTGGCCCTCAGCGGACCCTACGAGCAGTACTTC.

Remarks on this clone: The same CDR3 can be traced to other DNA sequences in this sample. The chain couples TRBV5-1 to TRBJ2-5; 7 nucleotides line up with TRBD2. V shed 0 bases, J shed 5 bases, and the junction held 1 base outside the gene matches. Germline CDR1 SGHRS, CDR2 YFSETQ. CDR3 size: 13 residues. CDR3 DNA sequence: TGCGCCAGCAGCTTGGCCGGGGGGGAGACCCAGTACTTC. Its protein product is CASSLAGGETQYF.

The V call is TRBV5-4, the J call TRBJ1-1, with D possibly matching TRBD1 (5 bases). This CDR3 has 15 residues. The germline gives CDR1 SGHNT, CDR2 YYREEE (reference sequence). Trimming shortened V by 6 bases and J by 4 bases, and 19 bases separated the two germline ends. The CDR3 DNA follows: TGTGCCAGCACCTCCGCCCCGGGCGGGGGCACTGAAGCTTTCTTT. Translating it yields CASTSAPGGGTEAFF.

In DNA form, the CDR3 reads TGTGCCAGCAGCCACATTAGCGGCGAGCAGTACTTC. Translating gives CASSHISGEQYF. V gene TRBV3-1 (or the pseudogene TRBV3-2) combines with J gene TRBJ2-7; D may be TRBD2 (6 bases). The CDR3 is 12 amino acids. Trimming shortened V by 3 bases and J by 6 bases, and 9 bases separated the two germline ends. Germline V gene data show CDR1 as LGHDT and CDR2 as YNNKEL (reference sequence).

CDR3 sequence: CASGTGLGNTEAFF. The CDR3 DNA reads TGTGCCAGCGGAACAGGGCTAGGGAACACTGAAGCTTTCTTT. This chain links TRBV5-6 with TRBJ1-1, with D possibly matching TRBD1 (6 bases). The germline gives CDR1 SGHDT, CDR2 YYEEEE. The CDR3 sequence is 14 residues long. Trimming took 7 bases from V and 1 from J, leaving 14 bases between them.

V gene TRBV18 combines with J gene TRBJ2-3; 8 bases align to TRBD2. The V and J ends lost 4 bases and 5 bases, in that order; junction bases with no gene match: 11. In germline, CDR1 is KGHSH, CDR2 LQKENI. The CDR3 has 16 amino acids. The CDR3: CASSRIGTSERDTQYF. For the CDR3, the DNA is TGTGCCAGCTCACGAATCGGGACTAGTGAGCGAGATACGCAGTATTTT.

The V gene is TRBV7-9, the J gene TRBJ1-5; D is unresolved. The CDR3 runs to 15 residues. Germline V gene lookup returns CDR1 SEHNR and CDR2 FQNEAQ (reference sequence). Trimming stripped 2 bases from V and 1 base from J, with 9 bases between. The CDR3 sequence is CASSLTSNSNQPQHF. CDR3 bases: TGTGCCAGCAGCTTAACGTCTAACAGCAATCAGCCCCAGCATTTT.

This sequence joins TRBV7-2 and TRBJ2-1; a possible D gene is TRBD2 (5 bases). V gave up 0 bases and J gave up 2 bases, with 11 bases separating them. The germline V gene encodes CDR1 SGHTA and CDR2 FQGNSA. This CDR3 is 16 amino acids long. The CDR3 bases are TGTGCCAGCAGCTTAGCGCATAGCGCCCCCTACAATGAGCAGTTCTTC. The encoded protein is CASSLAHSAPYNEQFF.

This clone is a singleton in its sample. The gene calls are TRBV2 and TRBJ2-7; 13 bases line up with TRBD2. Germline CDR1 reads SNHLY; CDR2 reads FYNNEI. The trim removed 4 bases at V and 3 bases at J, leaving 6 bases unmatched. The CDR3 has 16 residues. CDR3 nucleotides: TGTGCCAGCAGTGCACTAGCGGGAGGGCCGGGCTACGAGCAGTACTTC. Its protein is CASSALAGGPGYEQYF.

The chain couples TRBV6-6 to TRBJ2-7; TRBD1 is a possible D gene (6 bases). CDR3 length equals 12 residues. In germline, CDR1 is MNHNY, CDR2 SVGAGI (reference sequence). Trimming left V 5 bases short and J 6 bases short, with 11 bases between. The CDR3 sequence: CASSAQGREQYF. CDR3 in DNA: TGTGCCAGCAGTGCACAGGGTCGCGAGCAGTACTTC.

This sequence joins TRBV19 and TRBJ2-7; 7 nucleotides line up with TRBD2. There are 12 residues in the CDR3. The V segment lost 4 bases and the J segment 10 bases; nucleotides outside the gene matches: 7. Germline CDR1 is LNHDA and CDR2 is SQIVND (reference sequence). The CDR3 spells CASSTGLGLQYF. The CDR3 DNA follows: TGTGCCAGTAGTACTGGACTAGGTTTACAGTACTTC.

A single count supports this clone. The V and J genes are TRBV12-5 and TRBJ2-1; 9 bases match TRBD1. CDR3 length: 15 amino acids. The germline V gene encodes CDR1 LGHNT and CDR2 FRNRAP. Germline trimming cut 3 bases from V and 5 bases from J; bases unmatched to any gene: 5. CDR3 protein: CASGFTGGRHNEQFF. In DNA form, the CDR3 reads TGTGCTAGTGGTTTTACAGGGGGCAGGCACAATGAGCAGTTCTTC. Full variable domain (remainder filled in from reference TRBV12-5 and TRBJ2-1): DARVTQTPRHKVTEMGQEVTMRCQPILGHNTVFWYRQTMMQGLELLAYFRNRAPLDDSGMPKDRFSAEMPDATLATLKIQPSEPRDSAVYFCASGFTGGRHNEQFFGPGTRLTVL.

This clone was seen only once. The rearrangement uses TRBV11-2 and TRBJ2-4, with 11 positions matching TRBD2. Germline loops: CDR1 SGHAT, CDR2 FQNNGV. With V trimmed by 0 bases and J by 1 base, 5 bases remained unmatched. The CDR3 is made up of 18 amino acids. CDR3 coding DNA: TGTGCCAGCAGCTTAGACCTAGCGGGAGGAGGGGCCAAAAACATTCAGTACTTC. It specifies CASSLDLAGGGAKNIQYF.

V gene TRBV2 combines with J gene TRBJ1-3; the match to TRBD1 covers 7 bases. With 5 bases clipped from V and 4 bases from J, the junction kept 2 bases outside the gene matches. This CDR3 comprises 13 residues. The germline gives CDR1 SNHLY, CDR2 FYNNEI. The CDR3 region is CASSQGQGNTIYF. Written as DNA, the CDR3 is TGTGCCAGCAGTCAGGGACAGGGAAACACCATATATTTT.

The genes are TRBV28 and TRBJ1-3; D uncertain. The germline V gene has CDR1 MDHEN and CDR2 SYDVKM. V was cut by 4 bases and J by 4 bases, with 8 bases left in between. The length of the CDR3 is 13 residues. The CDR3 DNA reads TGTGCCAGCAGTTACATCCCGGGAAACACCATATATTTT. Protein: CASSYIPGNTIYF.

This clone occurred a few times. The V call is TRBV18, the J call TRBJ2-5; tentative D call: TRBD1 (6 bases). CDR3 length: 14 residues. Germline V CDR1 and CDR2: KGHSH, LQKENI. Trimming cost V 4 bases and J 1 base, with 10 bases left between them. This chain's CDR3 is CASSQSGVQETQYF. The CDR3 DNA follows: TGTGCCAGCTCACAATCAGGGGTCCAAGAGACCCAGTACTTC.